Below, 8 T cell receptor beta chains from the same sample are listed, as sequenced in a study of blood T cell repertoires in COVID-19. Sequencing was performed with immunoSEQ multiplex PCR; in TCRdb, only in-frame clones are kept and a portion is missing. The profile shows roughly 330,000 clones, over 70% of them singletons. Source material: PBMCs or T cells enriched from blood (not recorded which). The receptors here all came from a man aged 25-45 years who had recovered from COVID-19.

V usage is TRBV11-2 and J usage is TRBJ2-5; 7 bases align to TRBD2. Germline V gives CDR1 SGHAT, CDR2 FQNNGV. The trim removed 5 bases at V and 1 base at J, leaving 10 bases unmatched. The CDR3 spans 16 residues. The CDR3 reads CASSKTSGAPQETQYF. The CDR3 DNA is TGTGCCAGCAGCAAGACAAGCGGGGCACCCCAAGAGACCCAGTACTTC.

J is TRBJ1-1 and V is TRBV28, with D maybe TRBD1 (5 bases). V lost 5 bases to trimming and J lost 1 base, with 8 bases between them. Germline-derived CDR1 and CDR2 are MDHEN and SYDVKM. The CDR3 has 13 amino acids. CDR3 region: CASSTGQNTEAFF. CDR3 DNA sequence: TGTGCCAGCAGTACAGGACAGAACACTGAAGCTTTCTTT.

This clone was detected a few times. This chain connects TRBV11-3 to TRBJ1-3, with 8 bases aligning to TRBD1. Germline CDR1 reads SGHNT; CDR2 reads YENEEA. With 4 bases clipped from V and 0 bases from J, the junction kept 5 bases outside the gene matches. CDR3 length equals 16 residues. The CDR3 nucleotides are TGTGCCAGCAGCTCCGGGGACAGGAGCTCTGGAAACACCATATATTTT. It specifies CASSSGDRSSGNTIYF.

The chain recombines TRBV27 with TRBJ2-7, with D possibly TRBD1 on 5 matching bases. There are 14 residues in the CDR3. V was shortened by 3 bases and J by 3 bases, with 12 bases between the two germline ends. Germline assignment: CDR1 MNHEY and CDR2 SMNVEV (reference sequence). The CDR3 DNA is TGTGCCAGCAGTTTGACAGCGCTATACTACGAGCAGTACTTC. This encodes CASSLTALYYEQYF.

This chain joins TRBV28 and TRBJ2-7, with 12 bases lining up with TRBD1. The CDR3 spans 14 residues. Germline trimming cut 7 bases from V and 5 bases from J; bases unmatched to any gene: 6. The germline CDR1 and CDR2 sequences are MDHEN and SYDVKM. CDR3 loop: CASTTGTGGDEQYF. CDR3 sequence (DNA): TGTGCCAGCACTACCGGGACAGGGGGCGACGAGCAGTACTTC.

The chain employs TRBV28 and TRBJ2-3; 8 bases fit TRBD1. Germline values: CDR1 MDHEN, CDR2 SYDVKM. V gave up 3 bases and J gave up 4 bases; unmatched junction bases: 6. The CDR3 runs to 15 residues. As DNA, the CDR3 is TGTGCCAGCAGTTTCATGGACAGGGACTCAGATACGCAGTATTTT. Amino acids: CASSFMDRDSDTQYF.

Of note for this clone: This sample includes further DNA sequences coding for the same CDR3. This chain links TRBV2 with TRBJ2-7, with 7 bases fitting TRBD1. The V and J ends lost 4 bases and 3 bases, in that order; junction bases with no gene match: 0. The CDR3 runs to 12 residues. The germline gives CDR1 SNHLY, CDR2 FYNNEI. The CDR3, as DNA: TGTGCCAGCAGTGGGGACAGCTACGAGCAGTACTTC. Translating gives CASSGDSYEQYF. Combining the CDR3 with reference TRBV2 and TRBJ2-7 gives the whole variable domain EPEVTQTPSHQVTQMGQEVILRCVPISNHLYFYWYRQILGQKVEFLVSFYNNEISEKSEIFDDQFSVERPDGSNFTLKIRSTKLEDSAMYFCASSGDSYEQYFGPGTRLTVT.

The chain is built from TRBV28 and TRBJ1-2; 9 nucleotides match TRBD1. Germline loops: CDR1 MDHEN, CDR2 SYDVKM. The CDR3 sequence is 15 residues long. V shed 5 bases, J shed 9 bases, and the junction held 13 bases outside the gene matches. This chain's CDR3 is CASSPQGQGRESYTF. The CDR3 DNA is TGTGCCAGCAGTCCCCAGGGACAGGGAAGAGAGAGCTACACCTTC.